The source of this T cell receptor (beta chain) is a study of CD8+ T cells in alopecia areata (dated by TCRdb to about 2018). Study-level background: The treated patients, all with moderate-to-severe alopecia areata, were enrolled in an open-label pilot trial of oral tofacitinib given at 5 to 10 mg twice daily. Tofacitinib was given for 6 to 18 months, followed by 6 months of follow-up off drug to assess delayed response and recurrence. For the treated patients, the SALT score, which quantifies what percentage of scalp surface area is affected, served as the measure of disease severity. The study used high-throughput TCRbeta sequencing to examine T cell clonal expansion in alopecia areata, in both the C3H/HeJ mouse model and human patients. Human TCRbeta sequencing covered scalp tissue and sorted CD4+ and CD8+ peripheral blood T cells from patchy and totalis/universalis alopecia areata patients and healthy controls. Biopsies were taken from tofacitinib-treated patients at baseline and at 4 and 24 weeks of treatment, and a later scalp biopsy was taken in several of the tofacitinib-treated patients. Scalp clonality was compared among normal scalp (n=4), patchy alopecia areata scalp (n=8), and alopecia totalis/universalis scalp (n=8). RNA was obtained with the PAXgene miRNA kit for fixed scalp, the miRNeasy kit for PBMCs, and the RNeasy kit for mouse skin. TCRbeta CDR3 regions were amplified by immunoSEQ multiplex PCR with 35 Vbeta forward and 13 Jbeta reverse primers.

V sheds 5 bases and J sheds 10 bases, leaving 9 bases between their ends. In the germline V gene, CDR1 corresponds to SGHAT and CDR2 to FQNNGV. The CDR3 goes from the cysteine to the phenylalanine over 11 residues. Just the 33-base CDR3 DNA is kept, in frame starting at base 1. The library was generated by the immunoSEQ multiplex PCR assay. For TCR sequencing, RNA was extracted from every sample and reverse transcribed into cDNA to serve as template. First-strand cDNA was synthesized with SuperScript III using a 2:1 mix of oligo-dT and random hexamers. A synthetic immune receptor repertoire was used to assess amplification bias, and residual bias was removed computationally. In the authors' own workflow: Raw reads were preprocessed to remove errors, and CDR3 was defined according to IMGT conventions as the region from the conserved cysteine to phenylalanine. To get clonality, Shannon entropy was normalized by log2 of the number of productive unique TCRs and the result was subtracted from 1. Whether scalp clones were CD4 or CD8 was inferred by matching scalp TCRbeta sequences against CD4 and CD8 repertoires sorted from blood. TCRdb provides this immuneACCESS table in a form limited to in-frame rearrangements. Some clones are lacking; in checked studies, under half of them reflect an unresolved V gene, and why the rest are absent is not known. V, J and clone size derive from that table, while D and trimming were established from the DNA sequence. A total of roughly 250,000 clones appear in this sample, around three fifths of them only once. Around 0.84% of the sample belongs to the ten largest clones.

The intended sense of this specimen's treatment or condition label: oral pan-JAK inhibitor, 5-10 mg twice daily. Lesional scalp punch biopsies and peripheral blood were obtained from alopecia areata patients. PBMCs were isolated by density centrifugation and stained for CD3, CD4 and CD8, and CD4+ and CD8+ T cells were sorted on a FACSAria. General study outcomes and caveats: Compared with normal scalp, lesional scalp had higher clonality and more expanded CD8+ clones, particularly in alopecia totalis/universalis, a pattern that suggests antigenic drive. Because the treated cohort was small and had only one nonresponder, larger studies are needed to examine links between baseline CD8+ expansion and response. Scalp clonality and the number of expanded CD8+ clones among the top 100 scalp clones were significantly decreased by tofacitinib. During tofacitinib treatment, many expanded lesional clones stuck around in both scalp and blood, and this persistence may partly explain why relapse happens after treatment is stopped. Compared with mice, TCR sequences shared between patients were less clear, possibly partly because of HLA diversity across the patient population. Unlike mouse skin, which is dominated by gammadelta T cells, normal human skin has resident alphabeta T cells that are also sequenced, and this complicates analysis of the scalp TCR repertoire.

A word on this clone: What this receptor recognizes is not known. No base-level quality is on record; no much larger clone is a single base apart.

This TCR came from a human donor with alopecia areata. Rearrangement joined TRBV11-2 to TRBJ2-1; no D gene call is confident. This specimen consisted of CD4+ T cells sorted from blood, obtained at approximately week 51, from a patient treated with tofacitinib. The nucleotides are TGTGCCAGCAGCGAAACTGCCGAGCAGTTCTTC. Translated, this gives CASSETAEQFF.